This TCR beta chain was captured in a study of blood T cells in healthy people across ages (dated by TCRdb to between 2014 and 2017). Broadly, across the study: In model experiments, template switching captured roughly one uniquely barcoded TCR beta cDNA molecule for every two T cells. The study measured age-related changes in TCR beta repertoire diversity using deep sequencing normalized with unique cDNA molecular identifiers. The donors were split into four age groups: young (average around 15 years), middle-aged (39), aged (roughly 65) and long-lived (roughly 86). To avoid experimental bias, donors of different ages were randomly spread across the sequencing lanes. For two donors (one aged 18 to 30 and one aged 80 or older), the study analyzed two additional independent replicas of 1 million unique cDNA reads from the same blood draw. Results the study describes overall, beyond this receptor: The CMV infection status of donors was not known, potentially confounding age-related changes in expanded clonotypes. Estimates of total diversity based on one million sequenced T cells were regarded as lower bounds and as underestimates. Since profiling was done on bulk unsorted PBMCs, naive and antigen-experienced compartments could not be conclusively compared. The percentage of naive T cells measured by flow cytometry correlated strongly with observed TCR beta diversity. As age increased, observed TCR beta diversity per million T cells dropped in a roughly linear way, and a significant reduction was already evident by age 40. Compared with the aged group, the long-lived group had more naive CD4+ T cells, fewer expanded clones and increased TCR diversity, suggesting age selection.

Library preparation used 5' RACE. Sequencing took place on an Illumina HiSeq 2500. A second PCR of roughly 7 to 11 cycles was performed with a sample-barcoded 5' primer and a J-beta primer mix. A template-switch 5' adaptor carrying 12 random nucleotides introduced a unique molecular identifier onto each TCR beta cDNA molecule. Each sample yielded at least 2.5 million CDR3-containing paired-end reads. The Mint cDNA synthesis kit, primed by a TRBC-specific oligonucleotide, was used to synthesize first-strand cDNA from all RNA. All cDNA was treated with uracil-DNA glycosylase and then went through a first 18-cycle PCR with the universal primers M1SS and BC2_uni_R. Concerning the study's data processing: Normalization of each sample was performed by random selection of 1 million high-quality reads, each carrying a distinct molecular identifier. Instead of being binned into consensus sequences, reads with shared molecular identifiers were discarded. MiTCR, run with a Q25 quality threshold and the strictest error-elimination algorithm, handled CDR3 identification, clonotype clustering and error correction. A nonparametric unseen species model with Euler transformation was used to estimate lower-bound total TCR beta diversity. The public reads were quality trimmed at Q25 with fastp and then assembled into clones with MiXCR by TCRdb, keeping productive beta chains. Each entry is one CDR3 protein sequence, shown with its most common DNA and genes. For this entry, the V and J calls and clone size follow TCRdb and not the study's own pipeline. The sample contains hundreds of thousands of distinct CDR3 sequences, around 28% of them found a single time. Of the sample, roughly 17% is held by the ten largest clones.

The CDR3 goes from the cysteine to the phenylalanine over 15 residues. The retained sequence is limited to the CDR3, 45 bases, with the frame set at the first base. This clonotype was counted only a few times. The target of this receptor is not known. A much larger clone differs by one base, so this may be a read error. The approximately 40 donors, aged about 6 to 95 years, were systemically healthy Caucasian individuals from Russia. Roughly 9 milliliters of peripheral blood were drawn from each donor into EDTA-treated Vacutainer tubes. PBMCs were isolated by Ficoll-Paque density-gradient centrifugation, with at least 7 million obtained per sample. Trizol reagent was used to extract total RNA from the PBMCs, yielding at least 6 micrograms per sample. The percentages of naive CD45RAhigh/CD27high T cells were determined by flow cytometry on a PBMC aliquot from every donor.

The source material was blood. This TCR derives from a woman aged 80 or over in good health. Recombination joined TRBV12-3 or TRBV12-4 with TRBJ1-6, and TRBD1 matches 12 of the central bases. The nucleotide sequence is TGTGCCAACAGTCAGGGGACAGGGGGCAGTTCACCCCTCCACTTT. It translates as CANSQGTGGSSPLHF.